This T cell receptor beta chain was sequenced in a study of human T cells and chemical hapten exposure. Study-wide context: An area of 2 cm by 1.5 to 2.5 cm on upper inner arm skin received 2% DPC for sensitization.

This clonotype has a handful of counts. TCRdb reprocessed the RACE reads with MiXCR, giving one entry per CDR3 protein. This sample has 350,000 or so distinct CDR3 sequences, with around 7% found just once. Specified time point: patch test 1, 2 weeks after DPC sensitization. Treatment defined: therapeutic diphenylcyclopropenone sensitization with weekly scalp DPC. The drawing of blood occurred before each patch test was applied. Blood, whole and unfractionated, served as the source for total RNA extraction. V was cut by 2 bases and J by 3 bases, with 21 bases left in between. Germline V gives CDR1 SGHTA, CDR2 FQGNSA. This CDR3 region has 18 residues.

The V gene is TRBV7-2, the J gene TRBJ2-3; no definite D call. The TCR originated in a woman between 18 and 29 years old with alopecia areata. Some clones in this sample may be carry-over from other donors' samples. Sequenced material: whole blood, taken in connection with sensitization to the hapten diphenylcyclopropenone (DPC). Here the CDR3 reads CASSLMRNLRRSTDTQYF. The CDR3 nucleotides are TGTGCCAGCAGCTTAATGCGAAACCTCAGGCGGTCGACAGATACGCAGTATTTT. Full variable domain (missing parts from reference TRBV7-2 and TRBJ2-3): GAGVSQSPSNKVTEKGKDVELRCDPISGHTALYWYRQSLGQGLEFLIYFQGNSAPDKSGLPSDRFSAERTGGSVSTLTIQRTQQEDSAVYLCASSLMRNLRRSTDTQYFGPGTRLTVL.